The 22 T cell receptor beta chains listed next were all sequenced from one sample in a study of post-analysis software for immune sequencing data. Points from the study as a whole: Roughly five TRBV segments, including TRBV5-6, TRBV5-1 and TRBV20-1, were more frequent in patients than controls.

The TCR beta cDNA libraries carried unique molecular identifiers. TCRdb re-called the PCR reads with MiXCR, one entry per CDR3 protein. The data show 600,000 to 700,000 distinct CDR3 sequences, around 64% seen once. These receptors' antigens are unknown. The source material was blood. The receptors stem from a girl aged 2-10 years with multiple sclerosis.

This chain uses TRBV12-3 or TRBV12-4 with TRBJ1-4; D remains ambiguous. The V gene lost 6 bases and the J gene lost 6 bases, with 8 bases spanning the gap. The CDR3 loop spans 12 amino acids. The CDR3 loop is CASRLSDEKLFF. The CDR3 coding sequence is TGTGCCAGCAGGCTCAGTGATGAAAAACTGTTTTTT.

Comments on this clonotype: One end of the junction does not line up with germline, which may come from a read error. The chain uses TRBV9 and TRBJ1-1; D ambiguous. The CDR3 extends over 14 amino acids. Germline lookup yields CDR1 SGDLS and CDR2 YYNGEE. The CDR3 sequence is CAGSGASMNTEAFF. The CDR3 DNA reads TGTGCCGGCAGCGGAGCAAGCATGAACACTGAAGCTTTCTTT.

Concerning this clonotype: At one end, the junction sequence differs from germline, possibly due to a read error. The genes are TRBV7-2 and TRBJ2-1; D might be TRBD2 (5 bases). The CDR3 extends over 12 amino acids. Germline lookup yields CDR1 SGHTA and CDR2 FQGNSA. The CDR3 DNA reads TGTGTCAGCAATCCGGGGAGAAATGAGCAGTTCTTC. Translated, it gives CVSNPGRNEQFF.

The genes are TRBV20-1 and TRBJ1-2; 9 bases align to TRBD1. Germline V CDR1 and CDR2: DFQATT, SNEGSKA (reference sequence). This CDR3 contains 15 residues. Unmatched junction bases numbered 8, after V lost 4 bases and J lost 2 bases. CDR3 sequence: CSANHPGQGNYGYTF. CDR3 DNA sequence: TGCAGTGCTAACCACCCCGGACAGGGGAACTATGGCTACACCTTC.

The chain links TRBV29-1 to TRBJ2-7; a possible D gene is TRBD1 (6 bases). The germline V gene encodes CDR1 SQVTM and CDR2 ANQGSEA. CDR3 length: 15 residues. V was trimmed by 6 bases and J by 0 bases, leaving 18 bases between them. CDR3 DNA sequence: TGCAGCGTCATTCCAGAGGACAGAAACTCCTACGAGCAGTACTTC. Translating it yields CSVIPEDRNSYEQYF.

The chain has TRBV2 and TRBJ2-1; a weak D match, TRBD2 (5 bases). V shed 7 bases and J shed 6 bases, with 7 bases lying between them. This CDR3 comprises 11 residues. Germline V gene lookup returns CDR1 SNHLY and CDR2 FYNNEI. CDR3: CASNRGNEQFF. For the CDR3, the DNA is TGTGCCAGCAATCGGGGCAATGAGCAGTTCTTC.

This clonotype came up once. CDR3 loop: CASSLDKSYGYTF. The CDR3 nucleotides are TGTGCCAGCAGCTTAGACAAGAGCTATGGCTACACCTTC. The chain joins TRBV7-2 to TRBJ1-2; no reliable D call. The CDR3 is 13 residues long. CDR1 and CDR2 from the germline V gene are SGHTA and FQGNSA. The ends were cut back, 1 base at V and 4 bases at J, with 7 bases in the middle.

This chain connects TRBV5-1 to TRBJ1-4; D possibly corresponds to TRBD1 (5 bases). The V end was cut by 0 bases, the J end by 4 bases, with 10 bases between. Germline V gene data show CDR1 as SGHRS and CDR2 as YFSETQ. The CDR3 extends over 15 amino acids. CDR3 loop: CASSLGSGSNEKLFF. Written as DNA, the CDR3 is TGCGCCAGCAGCTTGGGGTCAGGGAGTAATGAAAAACTGTTTTTT.

DNA for the CDR3: TGTGCCAGCAGTTACACCCGGGGGACCGGGGAGCTGTTTTTT. Translating gives CASSYTRGTGELFF. The chain employs TRBV6-2 or TRBV6-3 and TRBJ2-2; the D gene is possibly TRBD2 (6 bases). The CDR3 is 14 amino acids. The V gene lost 2 bases and the J gene lost 5 bases, with 9 bases spanning the gap. Looked up from germline, CDR1 is MNHEY and CDR2 is SVGEGT.

This CDR3 reads CSARDHGRGPDTQYF. The CDR3 nucleotides are TGCAGTGCTAGAGATCACGGGAGAGGTCCAGATACGCAGTATTTT. V usage is TRBV20-1 and J usage is TRBJ2-3; a possible D gene is TRBD2 (6 bases). V was clipped by 0 bases and J by 4 bases, with 14 bases between them. The CDR3 spans 15 residues. CDR1 and CDR2 from the germline V gene are DFQATT and SNEGSKA (reference sequence).

J is TRBJ2-1 and V is TRBV11-2; 9 bases line up with TRBD1. Trimming removed 1 base from V and 0 bases from J; junction bases left unmatched: 16. The CDR3 contains 21 residues. Germline V gives CDR1 SGHAT, CDR2 FQNNGV. The CDR3 loop reads CASSLGFLGQGNGSSYNEQFF. In nucleotides, the CDR3 is TGTGCCAGCAGCTTAGGTTTTCTGGGACAGGGAAACGGAAGCTCCTACAATGAGCAGTTCTTC.

The chain is built from TRBV7-3 and TRBJ2-1, with 9 bases fitting TRBD1. The CDR3 sequence is 15 residues long. V trimming: 4 bases; J trimming: 7 bases; junction bases outside the gene matches: 8. CDR1 and CDR2 (germline): SGHTA, FQGTGA. The CDR3 DNA reads TGTGCCAGCAGCTCCACAGGGGGCACCTCAAATGAGCAGTTCTTC. The encoded protein is CASSSTGGTSNEQFF.

Here the CDR3 DNA reads TGCAGCGTTGAAGATGGGGGCCAAGAGACCCAGTACTTC. It yields the protein CSVEDGGQETQYF. This chain links TRBV29-1 with TRBJ2-5; D may be TRBD1 or TRBD2 (5 bases each). Germline assignment: CDR1 SQVTM and CDR2 ANQGSEA. V lost 0 bases and J 1 base, leaving 6 bases between the germline ends. This CDR3 has 13 amino acids.

This clonotype was picked up a small number of times. The rearrangement joins TRBV5-1 to TRBJ2-1; 7 nucleotides line up with TRBD2. J gave up 5 bases and V 0 bases, and 5 bases lay outside the gene matches. This CDR3 is built from 15 residues. Germline V gene sequence: CDR1 SGHRS, CDR2 YFSETQ. In DNA, the CDR3 is TGCGCCAGCAGCTTGGCCGGGGGGTCAAACAATGAGCAGTTCTTC. Encoded protein: CASSLAGGSNNEQFF.

This clonotype was counted between two and nine times. The V call is TRBV29-1, the J call TRBJ2-7; 9 bases agree with TRBD1. The CDR3 totals 13 residues. CDR1 and CDR2 from the germline V gene are SQVTM and ANQGSEA. With 1 base clipped from V and 9 bases from J, the junction kept 7 bases outside the gene matches. CDR3 nucleotides: TGCAGCGTTGAAGTACGGGGACAGGGATCGCAGTACTTC. Translating it yields CSVEVRGQGSQYF.

The chain uses TRBV10-1 and TRBJ2-1; D is uncertain. Trimming took 2 bases from V and 0 from J, leaving 8 bases between them. Germline loops: CDR1 WNHNN, CDR2 SYGVQD (reference sequence). The CDR3 length is 15 residues. Here the CDR3 DNA reads TGCGCCAGCAGTGAGGCAGTGAGCTCCTACAATGAGCAGTTCTTC. Amino acids: CASSEAVSSYNEQFF.

This clonotype was observed a few times. CDR3 protein: CASIPGQGYTEAFF. In DNA form, the CDR3 reads TGTGCCAGCATCCCGGGACAGGGATACACTGAAGCTTTCTTT. The chain has TRBV12-3 or TRBV12-4 and TRBJ1-1, with 9 bases identical to TRBD1. V dropped 7 bases and J dropped 3; count of bases not matched to a gene: 6. The length of the CDR3 is 14 residues.

The chain joins TRBV10-3 to TRBJ2-5; D tentatively fits TRBD1 or TRBD2 (5 bases each). Trimming stripped 2 bases from V and 4 bases from J, with 11 bases between. CDR1 and CDR2 from the germline V gene are ENHRY and SYGVKD. This CDR3 is built from 14 residues. The CDR3 DNA is TGTGCCATCAGTGAGGAGGGGTATACAGAGACCCAGTACTTC. Translated: CAISEEGYTETQYF.

This chain joins TRBV20-1 and TRBJ2-3; 9 nucleotides align to TRBD1. Germline-derived CDR1 and CDR2 are DFQATT and SNEGSKA (reference sequence). The junction had 6 bases not matched to a gene; V was cut back by 5 bases and J by 0 bases. The CDR3 runs 15 residues. CDR3 amino acids: CSAPRTGDSTDTQYF. The DNA of the CDR3 is TGCAGTGCTCCCAGGACAGGGGATAGCACAGATACGCAGTATTTT.

This CDR3 is CATSDARGQNEQFF. CDR3 DNA: TGTGCCACCAGTGATGCCAGGGGGCAAAATGAGCAGTTCTTC. This chain links TRBV24-1 with TRBJ2-1; the match to TRBD1 covers 8 bases. Germline V gene data show CDR1 as KGHDR and CDR2 as SFDVKD. V gave up 3 bases and J gave up 7 bases; unmatched junction bases: 4. This CDR3 comprises 14 residues.

This chain links TRBV12-3 or TRBV12-4 with TRBJ2-6, with 8 bases that match TRBD2. The CDR3 covers 19 residues. Trimming cost V 2 bases and J 0 bases; bases outside gene matches: 9. Written as DNA, the CDR3 is TGTGCCAGCAGTTTAACCCCCGGGGGGGACTTCTCTGGGGCCAACGTCCTGACTTTC. Translation gives CASSLTPGGDFSGANVLTF.

The rearrangement uses TRBV5-1 and TRBJ2-1; D unclear. The CDR3 runs to 14 residues. Germline CDR1 and CDR2: SGHRS and YFSETQ. V gave up 0 bases and J gave up 3 bases, with 7 bases separating them. CDR3 in DNA: TGCGCCAGCAGCTTGGGGCAAAACTACAATGAGCAGTTCTTC. This gives the protein CASSLGQNYNEQFF.